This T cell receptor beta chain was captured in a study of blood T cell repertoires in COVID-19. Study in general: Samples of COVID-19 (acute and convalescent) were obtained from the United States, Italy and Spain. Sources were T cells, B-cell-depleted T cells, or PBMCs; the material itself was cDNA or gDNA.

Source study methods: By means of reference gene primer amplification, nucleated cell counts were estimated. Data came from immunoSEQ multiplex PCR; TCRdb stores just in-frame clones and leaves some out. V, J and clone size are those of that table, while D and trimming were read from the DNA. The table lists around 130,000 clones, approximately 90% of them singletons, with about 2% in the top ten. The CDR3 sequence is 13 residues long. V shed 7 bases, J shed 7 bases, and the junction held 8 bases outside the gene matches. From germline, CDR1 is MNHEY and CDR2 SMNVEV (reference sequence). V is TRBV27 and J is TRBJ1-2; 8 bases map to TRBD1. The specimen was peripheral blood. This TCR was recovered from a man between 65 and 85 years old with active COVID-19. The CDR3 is CASTRTGSAGYTF. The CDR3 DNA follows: TGTGCCAGCACCAGGACAGGGTCTGCTGGCTACACCTTC.